This is a list of T cell receptor beta chains from one sample in a study of cytomegalovirus exposure and HLA in healthy donors. Data came from immunoSEQ multiplex PCR; TCRdb stores just in-frame clones and leaves some out. The data show around 150,000 clones, roughly three quarters seen once. Input material: PBMCs. These receptors all come from a man younger than 45 in good health and CMV-seronegative. Each CDR3 is given with its conserved first and last residue. A D gene is named only where the DNA matches it firmly. Expanded clones get a size class; other rows say once, few or many, or leave the size out.

D: NA; size: NA; V: TRBV29-1; J: TRBJ2-7; CDR3: CSVESGYEQYF; DNA: TGCAGCGTTGAGAGCGGTTACGAGCAGTACTTC
D: TRBD1; size: NA; V: TRBV7-9; J: TRBJ2-5; CDR3: CASSSDRGRETQYF; DNA: TGTGCCAGCAGCTCTGACAGGGGGCGAGAGACCCAGTACTTC
D: NA; size: NA; V: TRBV28; J: TRBJ1-5; CDR3: CATRVSHQPQHF; DNA: TGTGCCACCCGGGTAAGCCATCAGCCCCAGCATTTT
D: TRBD1; size: few; V: TRBV5-1; J: TRBJ1-4; CDR3: CASSPGGSTNEKLFF; DNA: TGCGCCAGCAGCCCAGGGGGATCCACTAATGAAAAACTGTTTTTT
D: NA; size: NA; V: TRBV6-5; J: TRBJ2-7; CDR3: CASRLLADSYEQYF; DNA: TGTGCCAGCAGACTTTTAGCAGACAGCTACGAGCAGTACTTC
D: NA; size: NA; V: TRBV9; J: TRBJ2-7; CDR3: CASSPHPGRNYEQYF; DNA: TGTGCCAGCAGCCCCCACCCGGGGAGGAACTACGAGCAGTACTTC
D: TRBD2; size: once; V: TRBV2; J: TRBJ2-7; CDR3: CASDSGRKSYEQYF; DNA: TGTGCCAGTGATAGCGGGAGAAAGTCCTACGAGCAGTACTTC
D: NA; size: NA; V: TRBV7-2; J: TRBJ2-4; CDR3: CASSSFGGGEGNIQYF; DNA: TGTGCCAGCAGCTCGTTTGGAGGGGGCGAGGGGAACATTCAGTACTTC
D: TRBD1; size: NA; V: TRBV29-1; J: TRBJ1-1; CDR3: CSVDRDSMNTEAFF; DNA: TGCAGCGTTGATCGGGACAGTATGAACACTGAAGCTTTCTTT
D: TRBD2; size: NA; V: TRBV5-1; J: TRBJ2-1; CDR3: CASSLGLASYNEQFF; DNA: TGCGCCAGCAGCTTGGGACTAGCGTCCTACAATGAGCAGTTCTTC
D: NA; size: NA; V: TRBV4-3; J: TRBJ1-4; CDR3: CASSQGHRTTNEKLFF; DNA: TGCGCCAGCAGCCAAGGCCACAGGACAACTAATGAAAAACTGTTTTTT
D: TRBD1; size: NA; V: TRBV7-2; J: TRBJ1-2; CDR3: CASSPDRGPGYTF; DNA: TGTGCCAGCAGCCCTGACAGGGGGCCTGGCTACACCTTC
D: TRBD1; size: once; V: TRBV28; J: TRBJ1-6; CDR3: CASSPEDRVNSPLHF; DNA: TGTGCCAGCAGTCCCGAGGACAGGGTTAATTCACCCCTCCACTTT
D: TRBD2; size: NA; V: TRBV2; J: TRBJ2-3; CDR3: CASRQGLAGPVDTQYF; DNA: TGTGCCAGCAGGCAGGGACTAGCGGGACCCGTGGATACGCAGTATTTT
D: TRBD1; size: NA; V: TRBV10-3; J: TRBJ2-7; CDR3: CAISALDRVDEQYF; DNA: TGTGCCATCAGTGCTTTAGACAGGGTGGACGAGCAGTACTTC
D: TRBD1; size: few; V: TRBV28; J: TRBJ2-7; CDR3: CASSLDREGSYEQYF; DNA: TGTGCCAGCAGTCTCGACAGGGAAGGGTCCTACGAGCAGTACTTC
D: NA; size: NA; V: TRBV7-6; J: TRBJ2-3; CDR3: CASSLVLAADTQYF; DNA: TGTGCCAGCAGCTTAGTACTAGCCGCAGATACGCAGTATTTT
D: TRBD1; size: NA; V: TRBV7-2; J: TRBJ2-6; CDR3: CASSRRRTGVSGANVLTF; DNA: TGTGCCAGCAGCCGGAGGAGGACAGGAGTCTCTGGGGCCAACGTCCTGACTTTC
D: TRBD1; size: NA; V: TRBV7-8; J: TRBJ1-2; CDR3: CASSVGYGTANYGYTF; DNA: TGTGCCAGCAGCGTAGGGTATGGGACAGCCAACTATGGCTACACCTTC
D: NA; size: NA; V: TRBV6-5; J: TRBJ2-7; CDR3: CASSYSEGEGEQYF; DNA: TGTGCCAGCAGTTACTCGGAGGGAGAGGGTGAGCAGTACTTC
D: TRBD1; size: few; V: TRBV5-8; J: TRBJ2-5; CDR3: CASSVGQGARETQYF; DNA: TGTGCCAGCAGCGTGGGACAGGGGGCTAGGGAGACCCAGTACTTC
D: NA; size: once; V: TRBV18; J: TRBJ1-5; CDR3: CASSRGNQPQHF; DNA: TGTGCCAGCTCCCGGGGAAATCAGCCCCAGCATTTT
D: NA; size: NA; V: TRBV5-1; J: TRBJ2-7; CDR3: CASSFNTGSTGYEQYF; DNA: TGCGCCAGCAGCTTTAATACAGGGTCTACGGGCTACGAGCAGTACTTC
D: TRBD1; size: NA; V: TRBV6-5; J: TRBJ1-2; CDR3: CASSYYRGGGYTF; DNA: TGTGCCAGCAGTTACTACAGGGGCGGTGGCTACACCTTC
D: NA; size: NA; V: TRBV6-5; J: TRBJ1-2; CDR3: CASSHDRRYGYTF; DNA: TGTGCCAGCAGTCACGACAGGCGGTATGGCTACACCTTC
D: TRBD2; size: NA; V: TRBV13; J: TRBJ2-3; CDR3: CASSGPGTSGRRVTDTQYF; DNA: TGTGCCAGCAGCGGACCCGGGACTAGCGGGAGGAGGGTCACAGATACGCAGTATTTT
D: NA; size: NA; V: TRBV28; J: TRBJ1-5; CDR3: CASKTREPQHF; DNA: TGTGCCAGCAAAACGAGAGAGCCCCAGCATTTT
D: TRBD2; size: NA; V: TRBV30; J: TRBJ2-3; CDR3: CAWSVREADTQYF; DNA: TGTGCCTGGAGTGTACGGGAGGCAGATACGCAGTATTTT
D: NA; size: NA; V: TRBV5-1; J: TRBJ2-1; CDR3: CASQWGRGLHNEQFF; DNA: TGCGCCAGTCAATGGGGGCGGGGGTTACACAATGAGCAGTTCTTC
D: TRBD1; size: NA; V: TRBV25-1; J: TRBJ1-4; CDR3: CASSDPHRGRGEKLFF; DNA: TGTGCCAGCAGTGACCCCCACAGGGGGCGCGGTGAAAAACTGTTTTTT
D: NA; size: NA; V: TRBV7-7; J: TRBJ2-7; CDR3: CASSPEAPFYEQYF; DNA: TGTGCCAGCAGCCCGGAGGCCCCTTTCTACGAGCAGTACTTC
D: NA; size: NA; V: TRBV6-6; J: TRBJ2-7; CDR3: CASSYFPGFAEQYF; DNA: TGTGCCAGCAGTTACTTTCCGGGGTTTGCCGAGCAGTACTTC
D: TRBD2; size: NA; V: TRBV9; J: TRBJ2-3; CDR3: CASSVGSGRQDTQYF; DNA: TGTGCCAGCAGCGTAGGCAGCGGGAGGCAAGATACGCAGTATTTT
D: NA; size: NA; V: TRBV29-1; J: TRBJ2-1; CDR3: CSVVGVSEQFF; DNA: TGCAGCGTTGTAGGGGTTTCTGAGCAGTTCTTC
D: NA; size: NA; V: TRBV7-9; J: TRBJ2-7; CDR3: CASSVRQVKGNEQYF; DNA: TGTGCCAGCAGCGTAAGACAGGTGAAAGGAAACGAGCAGTACTTC
D: NA; size: NA; V: TRBV20-1; J: TRBJ2-5; CDR3: CSATVQETQYF; DNA: TGCAGTGCTACAGTCCAAGAGACCCAGTACTTC
D: TRBD2; size: NA; V: TRBV27; J: TRBJ2-3; CDR3: CASSPGLAVGGDTQYF; DNA: TGTGCCAGCAGTCCTGGACTAGCGGTGGGCGGGGATACGCAGTATTTT
D: NA; size: NA; V: TRBV10-3; J: TRBJ2-2; CDR3: CAIGETGTGELFF; DNA: TGTGCCATCGGGGAGACAGGCACCGGGGAGCTGTTTTTT
D: NA; size: NA; V: TRBV7-9; J: TRBJ2-1; CDR3: CATPLDSYNEQFF; DNA: TGTGCCACCCCGCTAGACTCCTACAATGAGCAGTTCTTC
D: NA; size: NA; V: TRBV7-2; J: TRBJ2-7; CDR3: CASSLGAVGSLEQYF; DNA: TGTGCCAGCAGCTTAGGTGCTGTGGGGAGCCTGGAGCAGTACTTC
D: NA; size: NA; V: TRBV5-1; J: TRBJ2-5; CDR3: CASSRSQGPQETQYF; DNA: TGCGCCAGCAGCAGATCACAGGGACCTCAAGAGACCCAGTACTTC